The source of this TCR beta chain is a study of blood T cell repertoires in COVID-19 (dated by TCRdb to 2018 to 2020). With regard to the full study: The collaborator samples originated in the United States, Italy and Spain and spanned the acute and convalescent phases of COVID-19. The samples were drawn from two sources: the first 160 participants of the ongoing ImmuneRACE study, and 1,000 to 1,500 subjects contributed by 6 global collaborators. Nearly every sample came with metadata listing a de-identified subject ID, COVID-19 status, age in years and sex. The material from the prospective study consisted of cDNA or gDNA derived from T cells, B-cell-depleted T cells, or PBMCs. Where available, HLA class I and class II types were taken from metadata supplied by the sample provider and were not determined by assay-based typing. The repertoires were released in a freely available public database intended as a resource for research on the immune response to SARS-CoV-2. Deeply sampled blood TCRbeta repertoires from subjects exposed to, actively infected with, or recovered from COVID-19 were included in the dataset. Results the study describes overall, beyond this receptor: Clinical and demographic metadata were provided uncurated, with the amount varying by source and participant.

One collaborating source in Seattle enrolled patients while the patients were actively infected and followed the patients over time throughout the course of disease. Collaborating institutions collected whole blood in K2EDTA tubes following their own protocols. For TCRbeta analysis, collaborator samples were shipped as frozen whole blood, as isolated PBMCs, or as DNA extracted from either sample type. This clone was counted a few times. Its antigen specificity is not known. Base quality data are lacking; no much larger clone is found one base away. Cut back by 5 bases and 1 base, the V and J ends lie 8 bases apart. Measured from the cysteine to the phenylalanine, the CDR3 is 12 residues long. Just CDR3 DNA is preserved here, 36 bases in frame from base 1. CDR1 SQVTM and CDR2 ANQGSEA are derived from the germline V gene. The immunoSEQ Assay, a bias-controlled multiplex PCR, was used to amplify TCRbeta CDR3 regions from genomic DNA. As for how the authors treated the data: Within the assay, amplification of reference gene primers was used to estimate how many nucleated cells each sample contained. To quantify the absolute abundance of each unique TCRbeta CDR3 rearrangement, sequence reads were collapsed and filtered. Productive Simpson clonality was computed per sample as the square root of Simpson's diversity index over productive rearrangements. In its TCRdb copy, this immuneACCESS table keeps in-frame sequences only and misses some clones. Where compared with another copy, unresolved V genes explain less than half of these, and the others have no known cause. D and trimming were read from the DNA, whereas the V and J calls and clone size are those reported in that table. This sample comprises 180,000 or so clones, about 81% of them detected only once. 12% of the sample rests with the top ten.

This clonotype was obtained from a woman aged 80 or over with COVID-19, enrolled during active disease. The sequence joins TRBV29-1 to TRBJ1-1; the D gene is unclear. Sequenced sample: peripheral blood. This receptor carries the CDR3 CSVIEQNTEAFF. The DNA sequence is TGCAGCGTTATCGAGCAGAACACTGAAGCTTTCTTT.